These 8 T cell receptor beta chains were sequenced from one sample in a study of Tregs in tolerant kidney transplant recipients. The repertoire was sequenced with immunoSEQ multiplex PCR; TCRdb's copy has only in-frame clones and lacks some. The sample holds a few thousand clones, around 41% seen once. The antigens for these receptors are not known. Sample: Tregs from blood grown in culture. The receptors were sampled from a human donor in good health.

This sequence joins TRBV7-8 and TRBJ1-5; D not certain. CDR1 is SGHVS and CDR2 is FQNEAQ in the germline V gene. Between the trimmed V and J ends, which lost 1 base and 4 bases, there was a span of 5 bases. CDR3 size: 13 residues. This CDR3 reads CASSLGRNQPQHF. The CDR3, as DNA: TGTGCCAGCAGCTTAGGACGGAATCAGCCCCAGCATTTT. The whole variable domain, filled in from reference TRBV7-8 and TRBJ1-5, reads GAGVSQSPRYKVAKRGQDVALRCDPISGHVSLFWYQQALGQGPEFLTYFQNEAQLDKSGLPSDRFFAERPEGSVSTLKIQRTQQEDSAVYLCASSLGRNQPQHFGDGTRLSIL.

The V and J genes are TRBV7-3 and TRBJ2-3, with D possibly called TRBD1 or TRBD2 (5 bases each). Per the germline V gene, CDR1 is SGHTA and CDR2 is FQGTGA. The CDR3 has 17 residues. V was clipped by 5 bases and J by 0 bases, with 18 bases between them. CDR3 residues: CASSPNLGTPSTDTQYF. CDR3 DNA sequence: TGTGCCAGCAGCCCCAACCTCGGGACGCCGAGCACAGATACGCAGTATTTT. The full variable domain, in which reference TRBV7-3 and TRBJ2-3 provide the parts outside the CDR3, is GAGVSQTPSNKVTEKGKYVELRCDPISGHTALYWYRQSLGQGPEFLIYFQGTGAADDSGLPNDRFFAVRPEGSVSTLKIQRTERGDSAVYLCASSPNLGTPSTDTQYFGPGTRLTVL.

There are a few counts of this clone. The chain is built from TRBV11-2 and TRBJ1-1; 10 nucleotides agree with TRBD1. With V trimmed by 5 bases and J by 0 bases, 9 bases remained unmatched. CDR1 SGHAT and CDR2 FQNNGV come from the germline V gene. This CDR3 is 17 amino acids long. CDR3: CASSSRTGGWMNTEAFF. CDR3 in DNA: TGTGCCAGCAGCAGTCGGACAGGGGGTTGGATGAACACTGAAGCTTTCTTT.

The genes are TRBV5-5 and TRBJ2-7; TRBD1 is a possible D gene (6 bases). This CDR3 contains 14 residues. Trimming removed 2 bases at V and 4 bases at J, with 13 bases between. Looked up from germline, CDR1 is SGHKS and CDR2 is YYEKEE (reference sequence). As DNA, the CDR3 is TGTGCCAGCAGCTTAGCCAGGGGCAAGTACGAGCAGTACTTC. Translation gives CASSLARGKYEQYF.

This clone appeared a few times. The chain is built from TRBV5-4 and TRBJ1-2; D is perhaps TRBD1 (6 bases). Germline V gives CDR1 SGHNT, CDR2 YYREEE (reference sequence). Trimming pared 4 bases from V and 4 bases from J, leaving 14 bases between. The CDR3 runs to 14 residues. CDR3 nucleotide sequence: TGTGCCAGCAGCCTAGGAGGACAGTTCTATGGCTACACCTTC. Translated, it gives CASSLGGQFYGYTF.

The rearrangement links TRBV5-1 to TRBJ1-6; 7 nucleotides align to TRBD1. V gave up 0 bases and J gave up 9 bases; unmatched junction bases: 6. Germline CDR1 reads SGHRS; CDR2 reads YFSETQ. The CDR3 length is 15 residues. CDR3 nucleotides: TGCGCCAGCAGCTTGGACAGGGGTGGGATTTCACCCCTCCACTTT. This codes for CASSLDRGGISPLHF. Combining the CDR3 with reference TRBV5-1 and TRBJ1-6 gives the whole variable domain KAGVTQTPRYLIKTRGQQVTLSCSPISGHRSVSWYQQTPGQGLQFLFEYFSETQRNKGNFPGRFSGRQFSNSRSEMNVSTLELGDSALYLCASSLDRGGISPLHFGNGTRLTVT.

This chain links TRBV7-9 with TRBJ2-3; TRBD2 matches 8 bases. Trimming removed 6 bases from V and 5 bases from J; junction bases left unmatched: 10. Germline-derived CDR1 and CDR2 are SEHNR and FQNEAQ (reference sequence). The CDR3 runs to 15 residues. CDR3 loop: CASRRQRGSQDTQYF. The CDR3 nucleotides are TGTGCCAGCAGACGACAGCGGGGGTCACAAGATACGCAGTATTTT. Filled out from reference TRBV7-9 and TRBJ2-3, the complete variable domain reads DTGVSQNPRHKITKRGQNVTFRCDPISEHNRLYWYRQTLGQGPEFLTYFQNEAQLEKSRLLSDRFSAERPKGSFSTLEIQRTEQGDSAMYLCASRRQRGSQDTQYFGPGTRLTVL.

The chain couples TRBV5-4 to TRBJ2-7, with TRBD1 as a possible D gene (6 bases). The CDR3 sequence is 15 residues long. Deletions cut 4 bases from V and 3 bases from J, with 17 bases between. CDR1 and CDR2 from the germline V gene are SGHNT and YYREEE (reference sequence). CDR3 sequence (DNA): TGTGCCAGCAGCCAAGATTTCGCAGGGGACTACGAGCAGTACTTC. This codes for CASSQDFAGDYEQYF.